These 2 T cell receptor beta chains share one sample of origin, sequenced in a study of HIV-infected patients and healthy controls (dated by TCRdb to the mid-2010s). Whole blood was used without fractionating the cells, so the repertoire represented all peripheral T cells without sorting. The library was prepared using 5' RACE. Sequencer: Illumina MiSeq. Using SuperScript III with primers targeting the alpha and beta constant regions, around 480 ng of RNA was reverse transcribed. Separate alpha and beta chain libraries were made by chain-specific third strand synthesis with multiplexing indices. TCRdb handled the public reads itself, with Q25 trimming in fastp and clone calling in MiXCR, and kept productive beta chains. When rows share a CDR3 protein, they turn into one entry using the most common DNA and genes. The sample table records fewer than 15,000 distinct CDR3 sequences; roughly a tenth of these occur just once. The ten largest account for roughly 6.3% of the sample.

Sequencing input: blood. The receptor source for this set is an adult in good health.

This clonotype appeared many times. V and J are TRBV19 and TRBJ1-1, with TRBD1 as a possible D gene (5 bases). Trimming cost V 3 bases and J 0 bases, with 14 bases left between them. The CDR3 is made up of 16 amino acids. Germline lookup yields CDR1 LNHDA and CDR2 SQIVND (reference sequence). Written as DNA, the CDR3 is TGTGCCAGTAGTATCGGATCTCGGGGGGTGAACACTGAAGCTTTCTTT. Translated, it gives CASSIGSRGVNTEAFF.

A remark on this clonotype: A much larger clone lies one base from this, so it may be a read error. The rearrangement joins TRBV7-9 to TRBJ2-3; no clear D gene. This CDR3 spans 13 amino acids. From germline, CDR1 is SEHNR and CDR2 FQNEAQ (reference sequence). The CDR3: CASSLDSTDKQYF. The CDR3 nucleotides are TGTGCCAGCAGCTTAGACAGCACAGATAAGCAGTATTTT.